These T cell receptor beta chains were read from a single sample in a study of glioma-infiltrating T cells after dendritic cell vaccination. Sequencing was performed with immunoSEQ multiplex PCR; in TCRdb, only in-frame clones are kept and a portion is missing. The sample contains tens of thousands of clones, around 85% of which appear only once. The input for sequencing was blood, taken after dendritic cell vaccination. The receptor set was obtained from a human donor with glioblastoma. The CDR3 runs from the conserved cysteine through the conserved F or W. The order of the fields is V gene, J gene, clone size, D gene, CDR3 protein, CDR3 DNA. A D gene is named only where the DNA matches it firmly. Some rows mark clone size as missing; the rest say once, few, many or name a class of expanded clone.

TRBV7-8	TRBJ2-7	NA	NA	CASRIGVQVGAYEQYF	TGTGCCAGCAGAATAGGAGTCCAGGTCGGGGCCTACGAGCAGTACTTC
TRBV7-6	TRBJ2-2	NA	TRBD2	CASTSSGGPSGELFF	TGTGCCTCCACGTCTAGCGGGGGGCCTTCCGGGGAGCTGTTTTTT
TRBV5-1	TRBJ2-1	once	TRBD2	CASSFQRGYYNEQFF	TGCGCCAGCAGCTTCCAGCGGGGATACTACAATGAGCAGTTCTTC
TRBV11-3	TRBJ1-3	NA	NA	CASSLDGRGFNTIYF	TGTGCCAGCAGCTTAGATGGCAGGGGCTTCAACACCATATATTTT
TRBV27	TRBJ1-2	NA	TRBD1	CASSFEQGAGGYTF	TGTGCCAGCAGTTTTGAACAGGGGGCAGGTGGCTACACCTTC
TRBV19	TRBJ2-3	NA	TRBD1	CASSIRQGMDTQYF	TGTGCCAGTAGCATCAGACAGGGGATGGATACGCAGTATTTT
TRBV5-1	TRBJ2-7	once	TRBD1	CASSRIGTGGSYEQYF	TGCGCCAGCAGCCGAATCGGGACAGGGGGTTCCTACGAGCAGTACTTC
TRBV5-1	TRBJ2-3	NA	TRBD2	CASARGDGYYRDTQYF	TGCGCCAGCGCACGGGGGGACGGATATTATCGAGATACGCAGTATTTT
TRBV27	TRBJ2-2	NA	NA	CASSSPVLSTGELFF	TGTGCCAGCAGTTCCCCGGTCCTTAGCACCGGGGAGCTGTTTTTT
TRBV10-2	TRBJ2-7	NA	TRBD1	CASSEAGTGRYEQYF	TGCGCCAGCAGTGAGGCCGGGACAGGCCGATACGAGCAGTACTTC
TRBV7-9	TRBJ1-6	NA	NA	CASSLDGGAADNSPLHF	TGTGCCAGCAGCTTAGACGGGGGGGCGGCAGATAATTCACCCCTCCACTTT
TRBV11-2	TRBJ1-1	once	NA	CASSYRLTGRNTEAFF	TGTGCCAGCAGCTACCGTCTTACCGGGAGAAACACTGAAGCTTTCTTT
TRBV27	TRBJ1-4	few	TRBD1	CASSSRQGAVVGKLFF	TGTGCCAGCAGTTCTCGACAGGGGGCGGTTGTGGGAAAACTGTTTTTT
TRBV6-1	TRBJ1-6	NA	TRBD1	CASTWGWQGDSPLHF	TGTGCCAGCACTTGGGGTTGGCAGGGGGATTCACCCCTCCACTTT
TRBV11-1	TRBJ2-2	NA	TRBD2	CASSRWTSQNTGELFF	TGTGCCAGCAGCCGTTGGACTAGTCAGAACACCGGGGAGCTGTTTTTT
TRBV28	TRBJ1-2	NA	NA	CASSLGFVFGANYGYTF	TGTGCCAGCAGTTTAGGGTTTGTATTCGGGGCTAACTATGGCTACACCTTC